This T cell receptor (beta chain) derives from a study of OX40 agonist ivuxolimab in advanced cancers. Study details: Mean age approximately 66 years, range 23 to 79; about 85% male.

Germline V gene sequence: CDR1 PRHDT, CDR2 FYEKMQ (reference sequence). V was pared by 5 bases and J by 6 bases, with 13 bases between. The length of the CDR3 is 13 residues. The assay was immunoSEQ multiplex PCR, and TCRdb's table has in-frame clones only and misses some. Here the sample spans approximately 40,000 clones, more than 70% being singletons. The sequence was collected from an adult with an advanced solid tumor such as melanoma, head and neck, liver or kidney cancer. Sample: CD4+ or CD8+ T cells sorted from blood, taken in a trial of the OX40 agonist ivuxolimab. V usage is TRBV13 and J usage is TRBJ1-2; possible D gene TRBD1, 6 bases. The CDR3 sequence: CASSAGEPNGYTF. For the CDR3, the DNA is TGTGCCAGCAGCGCAGGGGAACCGAATGGCTACACCTTC.